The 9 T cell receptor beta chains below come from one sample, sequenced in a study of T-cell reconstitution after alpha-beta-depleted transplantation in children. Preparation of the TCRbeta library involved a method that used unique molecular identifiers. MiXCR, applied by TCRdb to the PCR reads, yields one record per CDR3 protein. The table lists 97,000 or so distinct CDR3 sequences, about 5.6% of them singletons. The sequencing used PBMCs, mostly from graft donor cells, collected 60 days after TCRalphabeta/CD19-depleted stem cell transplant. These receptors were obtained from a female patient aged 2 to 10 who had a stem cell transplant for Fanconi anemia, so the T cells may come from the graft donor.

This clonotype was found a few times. The DNA for the CDR3 is TGCGCCAGCAGCTCCTCACCGACAGGGGATACGCAGTATTTT. This gives the protein CASSSSPTGDTQYF. The chain uses TRBV5-1 and TRBJ2-3, with 7 bases aligning to TRBD1. The CDR3 contains 14 residues. After removal of 3 bases from V and 6 bases from J, the junction contained 7 bases not matched to a gene. The V gene's germline CDR1 is SGHRS and CDR2 YFSETQ.

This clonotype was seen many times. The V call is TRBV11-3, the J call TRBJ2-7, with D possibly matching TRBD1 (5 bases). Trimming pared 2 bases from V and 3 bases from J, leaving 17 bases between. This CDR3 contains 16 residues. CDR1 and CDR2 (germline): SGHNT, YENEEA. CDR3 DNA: TGTGCCAGCAGCTTACTTCAGGGATGGATTGGCTACGAGCAGTACTTC. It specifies CASSLLQGWIGYEQYF.

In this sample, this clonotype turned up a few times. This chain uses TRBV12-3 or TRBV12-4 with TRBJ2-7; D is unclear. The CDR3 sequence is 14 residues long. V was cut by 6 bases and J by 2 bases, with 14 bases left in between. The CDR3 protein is CASSTTLKPYEQYF. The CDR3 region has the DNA TGTGCCAGCAGCACTACCCTAAAACCCTACGAGCAGTACTTC.

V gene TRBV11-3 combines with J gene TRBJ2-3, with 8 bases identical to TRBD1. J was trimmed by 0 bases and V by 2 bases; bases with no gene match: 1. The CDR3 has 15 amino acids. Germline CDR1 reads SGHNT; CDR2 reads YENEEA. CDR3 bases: TGTGCCAGCAGCTTACAGGGGGCTAGCACAGATACGCAGTATTTT. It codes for CASSLQGASTDTQYF.

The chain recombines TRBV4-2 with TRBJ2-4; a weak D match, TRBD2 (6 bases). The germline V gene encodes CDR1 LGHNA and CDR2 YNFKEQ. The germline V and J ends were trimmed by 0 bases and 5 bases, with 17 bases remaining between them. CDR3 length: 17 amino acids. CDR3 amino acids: CASSQDQYRELQNIQYF. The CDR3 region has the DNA TGTGCCAGCAGCCAAGATCAATACCGGGAGTTACAAAACATTCAGTACTTC.

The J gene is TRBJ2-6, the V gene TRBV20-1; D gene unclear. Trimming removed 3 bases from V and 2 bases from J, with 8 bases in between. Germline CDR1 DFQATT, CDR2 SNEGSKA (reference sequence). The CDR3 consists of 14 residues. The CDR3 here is CSASRQPGANVLTF. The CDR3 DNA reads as TGCAGTGCTAGCAGGCAGCCTGGGGCCAACGTCCTGACTTTC.

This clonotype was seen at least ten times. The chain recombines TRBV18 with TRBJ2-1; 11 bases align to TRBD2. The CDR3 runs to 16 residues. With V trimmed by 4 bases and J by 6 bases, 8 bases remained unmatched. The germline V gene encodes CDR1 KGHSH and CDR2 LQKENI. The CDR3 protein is CASSLKLAGVLNEQFF. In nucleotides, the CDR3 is TGTGCCAGCTCACTCAAACTAGCGGGAGTTCTCAATGAGCAGTTCTTC. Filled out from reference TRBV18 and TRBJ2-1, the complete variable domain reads NAGVMQNPRHLVRRRGQEARLRCSPMKGHSHVYWYRQLPEEGLKFMVYLQKENIIDESGMPKERFSAEFPKEGPSILRIQQVVRGDSAAYFCASSLKLAGVLNEQFFGPGTRLTVL.

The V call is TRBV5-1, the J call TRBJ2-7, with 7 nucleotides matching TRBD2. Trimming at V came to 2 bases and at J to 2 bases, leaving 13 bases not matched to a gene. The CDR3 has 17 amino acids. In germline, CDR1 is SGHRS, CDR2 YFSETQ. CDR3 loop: CASSFGAPPGRTYEQYF. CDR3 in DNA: TGCGCCAGCAGCTTCGGCGCCCCCCCCGGGAGGACCTACGAGCAGTACTTC.

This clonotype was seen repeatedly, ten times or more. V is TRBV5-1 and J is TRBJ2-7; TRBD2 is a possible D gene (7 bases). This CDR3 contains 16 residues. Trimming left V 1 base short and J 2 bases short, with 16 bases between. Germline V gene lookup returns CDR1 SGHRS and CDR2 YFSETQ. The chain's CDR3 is CASSLKGGTSAYEQYF. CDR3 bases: TGCGCCAGCAGCTTGAAGGGGGGGACTTCAGCCTACGAGCAGTACTTC.